This is a list of T cell receptor beta chains from one sample in a study of T cell responses to AZD1222 COVID-19 vaccine. Some clones are missing from TCRdb's copy, which holds only in-frame ones; the method was immunoSEQ multiplex PCR. The table records around 200,000 clones, approximately 94% of them present only once. The sequencing used peripheral blood, collected 28 days after the second AZD1222 dose. The receptor source for this set is an adult who received the AZD1222 COVID-19 vaccine. Each CDR3 is given with its conserved first and last residue. The D gene is left open where the match is weak. Only some rows state a clone size, as once, few, many or a class for expanded clones.

V gene	clone size	D gene	J gene	CDR3 protein	CDR3 DNA
TRBV9	NA	NA	TRBJ2-3	CASSPRDTSTDTQYF	TGTGCCAGCAGCCCCAGGGACACTAGCACAGATACGCAGTATTTT
TRBV5-4	NA	TRBD2	TRBJ2-1	CASSPAGELDEQFF	TGTGCCAGCAGCCCAGCGGGGGAATTGGATGAGCAGTTCTTC
TRBV10-3	once	NA	TRBJ1-1	CAISETPGGTEAFF	TGTGCCATCAGTGAGACCCCGGGGGGCACTGAAGCTTTCTTT
TRBV2	NA	NA	TRBJ2-5	CASNSGLNQETQYF	TGTGCCAGCAATTCGGGACTGAACCAAGAGACCCAGTACTTC
TRBV19	NA	NA	TRBJ1-5	CASSIAEGLRSNQPQHF	TGTGCCAGTAGTATTGCGGAAGGGCTTCGGAGCAATCAGCCCCAGCATTTT
TRBV2	NA	NA	TRBJ2-3	CASRRTWAPTDTQYF	TGTGCCAGCAGGCGTACTTGGGCGCCCACAGATACGCAGTATTTT
TRBV27	few	NA	TRBJ2-1	CASSTPGRSNNEQFF	TGTGCCAGCAGTACCCCGGGGCGATCCAACAATGAGCAGTTCTTC
TRBV7-9	NA	TRBD2	TRBJ2-7	CASSPTRTREGTGEQYF	TGTGCCAGCAGCCCTACACGCACCAGGGAGGGGACGGGTGAGCAGTACTTC
TRBV6-5	NA	TRBD1	TRBJ1-2	CASSRGQGVKYGYTF	TGTGCCAGCAGTCGCGGACAGGGAGTAAAGTATGGCTACACCTTC
TRBV18	NA	TRBD2	TRBJ2-1	CASSPQRTSLHNEQFF	TGTGCCAGCTCACCACAAAGGACTAGCCTGCACAATGAGCAGTTCTTC
TRBV5-5	NA	TRBD1	TRBJ1-4	CASSLVDRGVREKLFF	TGTGCCAGCAGCTTGGTGGACAGGGGGGTTCGGGAAAAACTGTTTTTT
TRBV11-2	NA	TRBD2	TRBJ2-1	CASSLLRGGRTGYNEQFF	TGTGCCAGCAGCTTATTGCGGGGGGGCCGAACGGGCTACAATGAGCAGTTCTTC
TRBV25-1	NA	NA	TRBJ1-2	CASAPIDGDGYTF	TGTGCCAGCGCCCCGATCGATGGTGATGGCTACACCTTC
TRBV7-9	NA	TRBD1	TRBJ1-3	CASSPTGESGNTIYF	TGTGCCAGCAGCCCTACAGGGGAATCAGGAAACACCATATATTTT
TRBV2	once	TRBD1	TRBJ1-5	CASARQGNNQPQHF	TGTGCCAGCGCCCGACAGGGGAATAATCAGCCCCAGCATTTT
TRBV11-3	few	TRBD1	TRBJ2-2	CASSARTGGTGELFF	TGTGCCAGCAGCGCGCGGACAGGGGGTACCGGGGAGCTGTTTTTT
TRBV28	once	NA	TRBJ1-5	CASSASLEGQPQHF	TGTGCCAGCAGTGCTAGCCTAGAAGGTCAGCCCCAGCATTTT